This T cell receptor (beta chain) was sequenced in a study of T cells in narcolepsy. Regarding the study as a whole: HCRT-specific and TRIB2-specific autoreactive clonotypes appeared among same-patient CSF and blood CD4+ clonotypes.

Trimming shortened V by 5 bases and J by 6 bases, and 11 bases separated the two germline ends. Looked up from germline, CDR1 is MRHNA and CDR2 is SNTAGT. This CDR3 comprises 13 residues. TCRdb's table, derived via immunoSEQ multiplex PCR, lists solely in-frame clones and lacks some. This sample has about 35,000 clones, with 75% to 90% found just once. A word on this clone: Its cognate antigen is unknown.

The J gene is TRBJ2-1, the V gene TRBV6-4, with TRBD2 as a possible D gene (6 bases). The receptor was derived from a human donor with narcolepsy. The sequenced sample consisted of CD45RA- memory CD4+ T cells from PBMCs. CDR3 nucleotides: TGTGCCAGCAGTTTGACTAGAGGCAATGAGCAGTTCTTC. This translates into CASSLTRGNEQFF.